Sequencing of this T cell receptor (beta chain) was carried out in a study of T cell responses to AZD1222 COVID-19 vaccine. Study-level results: CD4 TCRs associated with vaccination spanned spike, dominating at 160-218 and 743-854.

TCRdb's copy holds only in-frame clones and misses some; the assay was immunoSEQ multiplex PCR. The sample data list over 140,000 clones. With 4 bases removed from V and 1 base from J, the gap between germline ends came to 13 bases. Germline V gives CDR1 LNHDA, CDR2 SQIVND (reference sequence). CDR3 length equals 15 residues. Comments on this clone: Its target is unknown.

This receptor was taken from an adult in good health. Material for sequencing was peripheral blood. The chain joins TRBV19 to TRBJ1-1; D may be TRBD1 (6 bases). The CDR3 DNA sequence: TGTGCCAGTAGTAACCCCGGACAGCCGAACACTGAAGCTTTCTTT. Its protein product is CASSNPGQPNTEAFF.